This is a list of T cell receptor beta chains from one sample in a study of blood T cell repertoires in COVID-19. Some clones are missing from TCRdb's copy, which holds only in-frame ones; the method was immunoSEQ multiplex PCR. The table has around 200,000 clones, about 89% seen once. The sequencing input was peripheral blood. The receptors stem from a man aged 70-80 years with acute or convalescent COVID-19. CDR3s include the opening cysteine and the closing phenylalanine or tryptophan. A D gene is named only where the DNA matches it firmly. Size tells how often a clone was seen (once, few, many) or the class of an expanded clone, and some rows leave it out.

D gene	J gene	clone size	V gene	CDR3 DNA	CDR3 protein
NA	TRBJ1-6	NA	TRBV6-5	TGTGCCAGCAGTTACCGAAGACAACTCTATAATTCACCCCTCCACTTT	CASSYRRQLYNSPLHF
NA	TRBJ2-7	NA	TRBV7-6	TGTGCCAGCAGCTTAGCACAGGGAGACTCCTACGAGCAGTACTTC	CASSLAQGDSYEQYF
NA	TRBJ1-3	NA	TRBV7-9	TGTGCCAGCGGGGCGAACACCATATATTTT	CASGANTIYF
TRBD1	TRBJ1-2	NA	TRBV28	TGTGCCAGCAGTTCGGGACAGAACTATGGCTACACCTTC	CASSSGQNYGYTF
TRBD2	TRBJ2-3	few	TRBV2	TGTGCCACCAGGACTAGCGGGACAGATACGCAGTATTTT	CATRTSGTDTQYF
TRBD1	TRBJ1-5	NA	TRBV28	TGTGCCAGCAGAAATTTCGACAGGGGGCTCCAGCCCCAGCATTTT	CASRNFDRGLQPQHF
NA	TRBJ2-7	NA	TRBV28	TGTGCCAGCAGGGGCAGGGCGTACGAGCAGTACTTC	CASRGRAYEQYF
NA	TRBJ2-5	NA	TRBV7-9	TGTGCCAGCAGCTCCCAACAGGGAATCCAAGAGACCCAGTACTTC	CASSSQQGIQETQYF
NA	TRBJ2-4	NA	TRBV7-9	TGTGCCAGCTCGCGAGGGATGGGGGCCAAAAACATTCAGTACTTC	CASSRGMGAKNIQYF
NA	TRBJ2-3	few	TRBV3-1/TRBV3-2	TGTGCCAGCAGCCCCATGGGACTGGTACGAGGCACAGATACGCAGTATTTT	CASSPMGLVRGTDTQYF